This T cell receptor (beta chain) was captured by sequencing in a study of beta chain features in type 1 diabetes. There are a few counts of this clone. Its specificity is not known. Per germline, CDR1 SGHDT and CDR2 YYEEEE. J gave up 6 bases and V 1 base, and 7 bases lay outside the gene matches. The CDR3 runs 15 residues. Sort purity for all populations was recorded as exceeding 98%. Isolated RNA was reverse transcribed in full, so expressed TCRB transcripts were sequenced. Clones were sequenced by immunoSEQ multiplex PCR, and TCRdb holds only the in-frame ones, with some missing. The table includes hundreds of thousands of clones, 13% to 15% detected once. Findings and caveats of the study: The study found fewer insertions and more deletions at VDJ junctions in type 1 diabetes patients. In comparison with healthy donors, patients had naive, central memory and Treg TCRB repertoires that appeared more similar.

The receptor was derived from a woman aged 40 to 49 in good health. V is TRBV5-6 and J is TRBJ1-5; TRBD1 agrees at 7 bases. Specimen: naive CD4+ T cells from blood. Here the CDR3 reads CASSLFRGLTQPQHF. CDR3 in DNA: TGTGCCAGCAGCTTGTTCAGGGGGTTGACTCAGCCCCAGCATTTT. The full variable domain, with the rest looked up from reference TRBV5-6 and TRBJ1-5, is DAGVTQSPTHLIKTRGQQVTLRCSPKSGHDTVSWYQQALGQGPQFIFQYYEEEERQRGNFPDRFSGHQFPNYSSELNVNALLLGDSALYLCASSLFRGLTQPQHFGDGTRLSIL.